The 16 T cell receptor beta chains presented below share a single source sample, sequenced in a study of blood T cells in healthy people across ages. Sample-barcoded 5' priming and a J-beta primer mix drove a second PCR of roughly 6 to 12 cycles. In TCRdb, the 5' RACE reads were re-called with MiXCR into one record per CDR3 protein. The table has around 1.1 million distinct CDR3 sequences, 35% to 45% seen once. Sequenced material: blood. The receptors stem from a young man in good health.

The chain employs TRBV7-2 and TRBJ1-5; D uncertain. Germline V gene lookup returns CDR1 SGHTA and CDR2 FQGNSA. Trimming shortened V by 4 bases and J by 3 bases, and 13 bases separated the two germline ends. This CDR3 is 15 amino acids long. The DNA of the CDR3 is TGTGCCAGCAGCTCGGGAGCCGTTGACAATCAGCCCCAGCATTTT. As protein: CASSSGAVDNQPQHF.

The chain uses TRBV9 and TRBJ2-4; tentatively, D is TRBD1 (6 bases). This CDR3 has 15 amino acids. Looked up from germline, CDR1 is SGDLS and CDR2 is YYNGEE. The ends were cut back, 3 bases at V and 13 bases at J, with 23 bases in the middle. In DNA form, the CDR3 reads TGTGCCAGCAGCGAAACCGGGACATCTGAAAATGAGCAGTACTTC. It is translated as CASSETGTSENEQYF.

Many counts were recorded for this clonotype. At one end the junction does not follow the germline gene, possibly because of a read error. The CDR3 coding sequence is TGTGCCAGCAGTTTACGGGGAGATACGCAGTATTTT. Amino acid sequence: CASSLRGDTQYF. The J gene is TRBJ2-3, the V gene TRBV4-3; the D gene is possibly TRBD2 (5 bases). The CDR3 is made up of 12 amino acids. Germline V gene sequence: CDR1 LGHNA, CDR2 YSLEER.

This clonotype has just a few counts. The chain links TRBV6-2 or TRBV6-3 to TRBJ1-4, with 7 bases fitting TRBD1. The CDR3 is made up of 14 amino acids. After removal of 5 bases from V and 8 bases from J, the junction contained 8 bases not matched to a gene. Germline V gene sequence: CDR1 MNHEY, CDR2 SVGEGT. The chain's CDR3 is CASSDGTAQEKLFF. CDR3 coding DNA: TGTGCCAGCAGTGACGGGACAGCCCAAGAAAAACTGTTTTTT.

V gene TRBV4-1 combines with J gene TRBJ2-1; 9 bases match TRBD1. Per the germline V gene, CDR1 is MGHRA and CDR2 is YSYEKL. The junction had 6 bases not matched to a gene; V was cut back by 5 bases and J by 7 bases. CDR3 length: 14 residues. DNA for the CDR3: TGCGCCAGCAGCACCCGGACAGGGGCAAATGAGCAGTTCTTC. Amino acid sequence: CASSTRTGANEQFF.

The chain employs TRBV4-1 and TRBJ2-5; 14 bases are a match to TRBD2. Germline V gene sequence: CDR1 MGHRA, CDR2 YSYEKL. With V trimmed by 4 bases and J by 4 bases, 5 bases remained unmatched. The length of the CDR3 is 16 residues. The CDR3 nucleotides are TGCGCCAGCAGCCCGATGACTAGCGGGGGGGCAGAGACCCAGTACTTC. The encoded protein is CASSPMTSGGAETQYF.

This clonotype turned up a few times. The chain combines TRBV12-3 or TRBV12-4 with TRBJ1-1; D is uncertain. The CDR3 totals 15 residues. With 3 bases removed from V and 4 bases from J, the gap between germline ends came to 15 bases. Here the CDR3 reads CASSFPTQTGTEAFF. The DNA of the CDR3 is TGTGCCAGCAGTTTCCCAACGCAAACTGGCACTGAAGCTTTCTTT.

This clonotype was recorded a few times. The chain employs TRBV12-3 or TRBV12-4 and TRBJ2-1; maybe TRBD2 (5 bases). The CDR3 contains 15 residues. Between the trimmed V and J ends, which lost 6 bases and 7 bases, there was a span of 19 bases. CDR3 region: CASRRRFVGLNEQFF. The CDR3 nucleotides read TGTGCCAGCAGGAGGAGGTTTGTCGGTCTGAATGAGCAGTTCTTC.

CDR3 sequence: CASSLGNSWVPTNEKLFF. CDR3 DNA: TGTGCCAGCAGTTTAGGGAATTCTTGGGTTCCAACTAATGAAAAACTGTTTTTT. The gene calls are TRBV28 and TRBJ1-4; D not certain. Germline loops: CDR1 MDHEN, CDR2 SYDVKM. Between the trimmed V and J ends, which lost 2 bases and 0 bases, there was a span of 16 bases. This CDR3 is built from 18 residues.

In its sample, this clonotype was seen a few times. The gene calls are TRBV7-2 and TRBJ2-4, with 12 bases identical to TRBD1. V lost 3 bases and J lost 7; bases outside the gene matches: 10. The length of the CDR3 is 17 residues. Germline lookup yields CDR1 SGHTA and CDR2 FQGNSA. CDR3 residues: CASSFSTGQGAYNIQYF. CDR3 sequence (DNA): TGTGCCAGCAGCTTTAGTACGGGACAGGGGGCGTATAACATTCAGTACTTC.

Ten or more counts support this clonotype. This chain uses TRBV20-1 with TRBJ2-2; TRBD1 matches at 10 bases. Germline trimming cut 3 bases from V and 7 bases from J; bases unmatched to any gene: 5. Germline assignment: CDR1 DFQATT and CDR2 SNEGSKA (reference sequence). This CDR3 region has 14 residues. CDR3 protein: CSASPGTGVGELFF. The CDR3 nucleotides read TGCAGTGCTAGTCCCGGGACAGGGGTCGGGGAGCTGTTTTTT.

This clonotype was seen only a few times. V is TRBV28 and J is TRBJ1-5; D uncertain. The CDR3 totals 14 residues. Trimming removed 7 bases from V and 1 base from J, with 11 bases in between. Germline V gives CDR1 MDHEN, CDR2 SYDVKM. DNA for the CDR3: TGTGCCAGCACGGCAGGCCTGAGCAATCAGCCCCAGCATTTT. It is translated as CASTAGLSNQPQHF.

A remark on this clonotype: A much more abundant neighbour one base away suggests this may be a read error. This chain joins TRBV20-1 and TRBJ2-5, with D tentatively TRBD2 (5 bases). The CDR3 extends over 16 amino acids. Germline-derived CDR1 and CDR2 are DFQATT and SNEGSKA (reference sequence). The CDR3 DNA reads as TGCAGTGCTATTCCGTCCGACTACATCGCGGCAGAGACCCGGTACTTC. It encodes CSAIPSDYIAAETRYF.

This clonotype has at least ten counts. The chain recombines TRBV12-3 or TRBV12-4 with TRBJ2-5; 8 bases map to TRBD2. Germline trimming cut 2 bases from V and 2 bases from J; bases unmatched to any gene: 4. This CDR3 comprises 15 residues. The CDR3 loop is CASSLSGGFQETQYF. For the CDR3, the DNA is TGTGCCAGCAGTTTAAGCGGGGGATTTCAAGAGACCCAGTACTTC.

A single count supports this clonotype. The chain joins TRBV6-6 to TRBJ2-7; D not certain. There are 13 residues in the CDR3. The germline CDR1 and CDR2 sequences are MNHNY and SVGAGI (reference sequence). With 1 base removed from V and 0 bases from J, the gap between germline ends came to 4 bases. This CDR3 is CASSYWASYEQYF. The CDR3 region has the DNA TGTGCCAGCAGTTACTGGGCCTCCTACGAGCAGTACTTC.

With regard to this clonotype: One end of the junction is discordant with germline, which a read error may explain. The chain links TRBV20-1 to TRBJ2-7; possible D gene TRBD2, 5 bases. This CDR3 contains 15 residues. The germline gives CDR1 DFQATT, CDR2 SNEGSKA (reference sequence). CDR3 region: CSARDRWGVSYKQYF. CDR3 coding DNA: TGCAGTGCTAGAGATCGGTGGGGAGTCTCCTACAAGCAGTACTTC.